Listed below are T cell receptor beta chains from one sample, sequenced in a study of T-cell reconstitution after alpha-beta-depleted transplantation in children. TCRdb processed the PCR reads anew with MiXCR; each CDR3 protein has one entry. Of a few hundred thousand distinct CDR3 sequences listed, roughly 15% were seen once; the top ten hold 25% to 35%. Sequenced here: PBMCs, mostly from graft donor cells, sampled 360 days after TCRalphabeta/CD19-depleted stem cell transplant. The receptors originated from a boy under two years old who had a stem cell transplant for Wiskott-Aldrich syndrome, so the T cells may come from the graft donor. Each CDR3 is given with its conserved first and last residue. A D gene is named only where the DNA matches it firmly. Clone size is given for some rows only: seen once, a few or many times, or a class if the clone is expanded.

CDR3 | DNA | V | D | size | J
CASSQGGAGKNIQYF | TGTGCCAGCAGCCAGGGGGGCGCAGGGAAAAACATTCAGTACTTC | TRBV14 | - | - | TRBJ2-4
CATSRDKRRASYEQYF | TGTGCCACCAGCAGAGATAAACGTAGGGCTAGCTACGAGCAGTACTTC | TRBV15 | - | - | TRBJ2-7
CSAYRPLPEQFF | TGCAGTGCCTATAGGCCCCTACCTGAGCAGTTCTTC | TRBV20-1 | - | - | TRBJ2-1
CASSTPRDTYYNEQFF | TGTGCCAGCAGTACCCCCCGGGACACTTATTACAATGAGCAGTTCTTC | TRBV28 | - | - | TRBJ2-1
CASSEWYMNTEAFF | TGTGCCAGCAGTGAATGGTACATGAACACTGAAGCTTTCTTT | TRBV2 | - | - | TRBJ1-1
CASRRGNTEAFF | TGCGCCAGCAGGCGAGGAAACACTGAAGCTTTCTTT | TRBV5-1 | - | many | TRBJ1-1
CASSFLGKGGTEAFF | TGCGCCAGCAGCTTTCTGGGGAAGGGTGGCACTGAAGCTTTCTTT | TRBV5-1 | - | - | TRBJ1-1
CSASLVSSYEQYF | TGCAGTGCTAGTCTTGTCTCTTCCTACGAGCAGTACTTC | TRBV20-1 | - | - | TRBJ2-7
CASSLKRDNLAKNIQYF | TGTGCCAGCAGCCTAAAGAGGGACAATTTAGCCAAAAACATTCAGTACTTC | TRBV28 | - | few | TRBJ2-4
CASSSPGLAGIEQFF | TGTGCCAGCAGTTCCCCGGGACTAGCGGGGATTGAGCAGTTCTTC | TRBV28 | TRBD2 | many | TRBJ2-1
CASSQEIIQGYEQYF | TGCGCCAGCAGCCAAGAAATTATTCAGGGTTACGAGCAGTACTTC | TRBV4-1 | - | - | TRBJ2-7
CASSLRPGGISYEQYF | TGCGCCAGCAGCTTGCGGCCAGGGGGGATCTCCTACGAGCAGTACTTC | TRBV5-1 | - | - | TRBJ2-7
CASSFPGQGTPETQYF | TGTGCCAGCAGCTTCCCCGGACAGGGGACGCCGGAGACCCAGTACTTC | TRBV5-5 | TRBD1 | few | TRBJ2-5
CAIRWRDGYTF | TGTGCCATCCGGTGGCGGGATGGCTACACCTTC | TRBV28 | - | few | TRBJ1-2
CASSYSFWGGGELFF | TGTGCCAGCAGTTACTCGTTTTGGGGGGGCGGGGAGCTGTTTTTT | TRBV6-5 | TRBD2 | few | TRBJ2-2
CASSQGTGTGTNEQYF | TGTGCCAGCAGCCAAGGCACCGGGACAGGAACTAACGAGCAGTACTTC | TRBV14 | TRBD1 | - | TRBJ2-7
CASSEGRGLGTDTQYF | TGTGCCAGCAGTGAGGGGAGGGGCCTGGGCACAGATACGCAGTATTTT | TRBV25-1 | TRBD2 | - | TRBJ2-3
CASSYLGTVGGYTF | TGTGCCAGCAGTTACCTAGGGACAGTGGGTGGCTACACCTTC | TRBV6-5 | TRBD1 | few | TRBJ1-2
CASSEFGREETQYF | TGTGCCAGCAGTGAATTCGGGCGTGAAGAGACCCAGTACTTC | TRBV25-1 | - | few | TRBJ2-5
CASSPQDEAQYF | TGTGCCAGCTCACCTCAGGATGAAGCGCAGTATTTT | TRBV18 | - | - | TRBJ2-3
CSVVGREETQYF | TGCAGCGTTGTTGGACGTGAAGAGACCCAGTACTTC | TRBV29-1 | - | few | TRBJ2-5
CASSPGSTEAFF | TGTGCCAGCAGTCCAGGGTCCACTGAAGCTTTCTTT | TRBV12-3/TRBV12-4 | - | many | TRBJ1-1